This T cell receptor (beta chain) is from a study of CD8+CD57+ T cells in acquired aplastic anemia. Genomic DNA templated the TCR beta VDJ and CDR3 profiling. MiXCR was run by TCRdb on the reads, yielding one entry per CDR3 protein. The profile covers 200,000 or so distinct CDR3 sequences, with roughly half appearing a single time and about 9.5% taken by the ten largest. Losses at the gene ends were 5 bases for V and 2 bases for J; bases not matched to a gene: 10. This CDR3 is 16 amino acids long. Looked up from germline, CDR1 is LNHDA and CDR2 is SQIVND (reference sequence). In this sample, this clonotype turned up many times. The authors sequenced patients whose flow cytometry had shown CD8+CD57+ cell expansion.

Sequencing was carried out using sorted CD4+, CD8+, or CD8+CD57+ T cells (not recorded which) from PBMCs. The receptor was isolated from a human donor with aplastic anemia. The V gene is TRBV19, the J gene TRBJ2-3, with 7 positions matching TRBD2. The CDR3 is CASSGRASGNTDTQYF. Written as DNA, the CDR3 is TGTGCCAGTAGTGGGAGGGCTAGCGGAAACACAGATACGCAGTATTTT.